Listed here is a single T cell receptor (beta chain). V was clipped by 6 bases and J by 5 bases; unmatched bases: 5. CDR3 length: 15 amino acids. Germline V CDR1 and CDR2: SGHNT, YYREEE (reference sequence). The data stem from a study of blood T cell repertoires in COVID-19. Study background: Both acute and convalescent COVID-19 samples were obtained from the United States, Italy and Spain. The cDNA or gDNA used as material had been derived from T cells, B-cell-depleted T cells, or PBMCs.

Original processing notes: Amplification with reference gene primers provided the estimates of nucleated cell counts. Produced via immunoSEQ multiplex PCR; TCRdb's table is partial and in-frame only. The V and J calls and clone size are taken from that table; D and trimming were inferred from the DNA. The sample includes roughly 200,000 clones, 88% of them seen just once. What was sequenced was peripheral blood. This chain connects TRBV5-4 to TRBJ2-1, with 13 nucleotides matching TRBD2. The receptor comes from a man younger than 35 with active or convalescent COVID-19. The CDR3 nucleotides are TGTGCCAGCACCTCGGGGACTAGCGGGGACAATGAGCAGTTCTTC. This translates into CASTSGTSGDNEQFF.